The source of this T cell receptor beta chain is a study of blood T cell repertoires in COVID-19. The CDR3 spans 16 residues. Germline CDR1 SGHTA, CDR2 FQGNSA. V shed 5 bases, J shed 9 bases, and the junction held 18 bases outside the gene matches. Generated by immunoSEQ multiplex PCR, the TCRdb table keeps only in-frame clones and is missing some. The data show some 130,000 clones, roughly 80% seen once. The chain uses TRBV7-2 and TRBJ2-7, with TRBD1 matching 8 bases. This TCR was sampled from a woman aged 25 to 45 who had recovered from COVID-19. What was sequenced was peripheral blood. CDR3 sequence: CASSPGSMTGAARQYF. DNA for the CDR3: TGTGCCAGCAGCCCTGGATCTATGACAGGGGCGGCCCGGCAGTACTTC.